These 5 T cell receptor beta chains originate from one sample sequenced in a study of tumor-infiltrating lymphocytes in primary liver carcinoma. Production of TCR beta cDNA used around 0.45 ug total RNA together with a constant-region primer. Libraries covering TCR beta were generated through three nested multiplex PCR rounds (using a slightly modified ARM-PCR). The first two PCR rounds used TRBV1-TRBV30 forward primers with a C-beta reverse primer, nine to eleven cycles each. TCRdb reprocessed the multiplex PCR reads with MiXCR, giving one entry per CDR3 protein. This table holds more than 20,000 distinct CDR3 sequences, roughly three quarters found once. From roughly 21-30 mg of unsorted bulk tissue, DNA and RNA were co-extracted together. The sequenced sample was liver tumor tissue from sampling region 1. The sample's subset: tumor region T1, superior pole. The receptors here all came from a man aged 35-49 years with primary liver carcinoma and hepatitis B virus infection.

This clonotype occurred many times. CDR3 sequence: CAWRRIGTNYGYTF. The CDR3 DNA follows: TGTGCCTGGCGACGAATCGGGACTAACTATGGCTACACCTTC. V and J are TRBV30 and TRBJ1-2; D is ambiguous. Germline CDR1 is GTSNPN and CDR2 is SVGIG (reference sequence). V was pared by 5 bases and J by 0 bases, with 13 bases between. This CDR3 spans 14 amino acids.

With regard to this clonotype: The junction shows a germline mismatch at one end, possibly a read error. This CDR3 reads CASSKTPGGTDEKMFF. CDR3 nucleotides: TGTGCCAGCAGCAAGACTCCAGGAGGTACAGATGAAAAAATGTTTTTT. The chain links TRBV11-2 to TRBJ1-4; D ambiguous. Germline assignment: CDR1 SGHAT and CDR2 FQNNGV. This CDR3 spans 16 amino acids.

Worth noting for this clonotype: As the CDR3 is not closed by the conserved phenylalanine or tryptophan, this likely results from a read error. No DNA is shown, since the ends of the CDR3 on it are uncertain; the CDR3 is the one TCRdb lists. The chain recombines TRBV9 with TRBJ2-2; the table gives TRBD2 as D, unverified against the DNA. CDR1 is SGDLS and CDR2 is YYNGEE in the germline V gene. The CDR3 length is 17 residues, termini included. The CDR3 reads CASSVASGTLNTGELSY.

Turning to this clonotype: Relative to the germline gene, one junction end is altered; a read error may explain this. V and J are TRBV10-3 and TRBJ2-2; D may match TRBD1 or TRBD2 (7 bases each). Per germline, CDR1 ENHRY and CDR2 SYGVKD. This CDR3 spans 16 amino acids. The CDR3 loop reads CVIMGTEGGNSGELLF. The CDR3 nucleotides are TGTGTCATCATGGGGACAGAAGGTGGGAACAGCGGGGAGCTGCTTTTT.

Turning to this clonotype: In this CDR3 the conserved last residue, phenylalanine or tryptophan, is missing, so a read error is likely. This chain uses TRBV7-9 with TRBJ1-2; the D is unclear. V lost 5 bases and J 5 bases, leaving 21 bases between the germline ends. Germline V gives CDR1 SEHNR, CDR2 FQNEAQ (reference sequence). This CDR3 is 16 amino acids long. The CDR3 region is CASSPEGRLPQYGYTL. The CDR3 DNA follows: TGTGCCAGCAGCCCAGAGGGCAGGCTGCCCCAGTATGGCTACACCCTC.